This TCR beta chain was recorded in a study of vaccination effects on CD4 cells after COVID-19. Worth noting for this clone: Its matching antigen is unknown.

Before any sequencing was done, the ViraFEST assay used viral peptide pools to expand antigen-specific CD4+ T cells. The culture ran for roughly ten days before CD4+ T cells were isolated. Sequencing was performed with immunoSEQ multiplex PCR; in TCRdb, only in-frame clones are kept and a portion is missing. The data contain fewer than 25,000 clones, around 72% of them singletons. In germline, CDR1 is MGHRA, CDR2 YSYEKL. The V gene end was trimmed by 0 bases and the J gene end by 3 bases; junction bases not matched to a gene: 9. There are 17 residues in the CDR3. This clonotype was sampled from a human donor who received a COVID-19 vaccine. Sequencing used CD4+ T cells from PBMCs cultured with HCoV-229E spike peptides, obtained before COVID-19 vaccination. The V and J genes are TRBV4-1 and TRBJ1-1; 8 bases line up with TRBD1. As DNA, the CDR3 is TGCGCCAGCAGCCAAGATCTAGGACAGGGATCGGACACTGAAGCTTTCTTT. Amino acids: CASSQDLGQGSDTEAFF.